This record covers a single TCR beta chain. What it binds is not known. Patients underwent thyroid surgery, and none had received any treatment before it. This sample is drawn from a study of metastatic and nonmetastatic thyroid tumors. Whole-study results and caveats: Reports indicated that malignant thyroid tumors showed significantly higher TCR beta diversity than benign nodules did, in blood and tumor.

This CDR3 has 14 amino acids. The germline gives CDR1 MNHEY, CDR2 SVGEGT. V was clipped by 2 bases and J by 5 bases, with 13 bases between them. TCRdb re-clonotyped the PCR reads via MiXCR. The sample lists about 10,000 clones; less than 30% were seen once. The source material was tumor tissue. The rearrangement joins TRBV6-2 or TRBV6-3 to TRBJ2-7, with D unclear. The TCR sequence derives from a female donor with papillary thyroid cancer or a benign thyroid nodule (not recorded which). Some clones in this sample may be carry-over from other donors' samples. The CDR3, as DNA: TGTGCCAGCAGTTACGGCATGGGTCAGGACGAGCAGTACTTC. Protein: CASSYGMGQDEQYF.